Described below is a single T cell receptor beta chain sequence and its context. V was pared by 1 base and J by 5 bases, with 9 bases between. Germline values: CDR1 SGHRS, CDR2 YFSETQ. The CDR3 spans 13 residues. This sample was taken from a study of blood T cell repertoires in COVID-19. Study-wide background: T cells, B-cell-depleted T cells, or PBMCs supplied cDNA or gDNA.

Original analysis: Reference gene primer amplification gave nucleated cell count estimates. The protocol was immunoSEQ multiplex PCR, while the TCRdb copy is restricted to in-frame clones and leaves out a portion. That table furnishes V, J and clone size, whereas the DNA furnished D and trimming. Of 130,000 to 150,000 clones in the sample, roughly 90% were seen once. The chain has TRBV5-1 and TRBJ2-5, with D tentatively TRBD1 (5 bases). The clonotype originates from a man between 50 and 59 years old with active or convalescent COVID-19. Sample: peripheral blood. CDR3 sequence: CASSLSGRETQYF. As DNA, the CDR3 is TGCGCCAGCAGCTTGTCAGGGCGGGAGACCCAGTACTTC.